Listed below are T cell receptor beta chains from one sample, sequenced in a study of cytomegalovirus exposure and HLA in healthy donors. TCRdb's table, derived via immunoSEQ multiplex PCR, lists solely in-frame clones and lacks some. The table includes over 60,000 clones, roughly four fifths detected once. Sequencing input: PBMCs. The receptors were sampled from a man aged 65 to 79 in good health and CMV-seronegative. The CDR3 runs from the conserved cysteine through the conserved F or W. Each record gives: clone size, J gene, D gene, V gene, CDR3 protein, CDR3 DNA. The D gene is left open where the match is weak. Only part of the rows carry a size: once, few, many, or a class if the clone is expanded.

size: .
J: TRBJ2-1
D: .
V: TRBV19
CDR3: CASSIMVQGLNEQFF
DNA: TGTGCCAGTAGTATTATGGTACAGGGCCTCAATGAGCAGTTCTTC

size: .
J: TRBJ2-3
D: TRBD2
V: TRBV7-2
CDR3: CASSRLGLAARYF
DNA: TGTGCCAGCAGCAGGTTGGGACTAGCCGCTCGGTATTTT

size: few
J: TRBJ1-2
D: TRBD1
V: TRBV5-6
CDR3: CASSYLLTGAVSYGYTF
DNA: TGTGCCAGCAGCTACCTACTCACAGGGGCCGTATCCTATGGCTACACCTTC

size: .
J: TRBJ2-7
D: .
V: TRBV28
CDR3: CASSVPGEGTYEQYF
DNA: TGTGCCAGCAGTGTACCGGGAGAGGGAACCTACGAGCAGTACTTC

size: once
J: TRBJ1-2
D: TRBD1
V: TRBV29-1
CDR3: CSVGQGNGYTF
DNA: TGCAGCGTGGGACAGGGGAATGGCTACACCTTC

size: .
J: TRBJ2-5
D: .
V: TRBV6-5
CDR3: CASSQRAETQYF
DNA: TGTGCCAGCAGCCAGAGGGCCGAGACCCAGTACTTC

size: .
J: TRBJ2-3
D: .
V: TRBV6-5
CDR3: CASRQDTDTQYF
DNA: TGTGCCAGCAGGCAGGATACAGATACGCAGTATTTT

size: .
J: TRBJ2-1
D: TRBD2
V: TRBV5-1
CDR3: CASSLVWGSGDEQFF
DNA: TGCGCCAGCAGCTTGGTATGGGGCAGCGGGGATGAGCAGTTCTTC

size: .
J: TRBJ1-4
D: .
V: TRBV4-3
CDR3: CASSPGGFRREKLFF
DNA: TGCGCCAGCAGCCCGGGGGGGTTTAGGCGAGAAAAACTGTTTTTT

size: .
J: TRBJ2-3
D: TRBD2
V: TRBV5-1
CDR3: CASSLPREGLVVGTDTQYF
DNA: TGCGCCAGCAGCTTGCCCCGGGAGGGCCTGGTAGTAGGCACAGATACGCAGTATTTT

size: .
J: TRBJ2-3
D: .
V: TRBV9
CDR3: CASSVRLADSTDTQYF
DNA: TGTGCCAGCAGCGTAAGGTTGGCGGATAGCACAGATACGCAGTATTTT

size: .
J: TRBJ2-7
D: TRBD1
V: TRBV6-5
CDR3: CASSLGTATYEQYF
DNA: TGTGCCAGCAGTTTGGGGACAGCTACCTACGAGCAGTACTTC

size: .
J: TRBJ2-2
D: .
V: TRBV5-5
CDR3: CASSSITADTGELFF
DNA: TGTGCCAGCAGCTCAATTACAGCGGACACCGGGGAGCTGTTTTTT

size: .
J: TRBJ1-1
D: .
V: TRBV19
CDR3: CASSTLNTVLTF
DNA: TGTGCCAGTAGTACCCTCAATACAGTCCTCACCTTT

size: .
J: TRBJ1-3
D: .
V: TRBV2
CDR3: CASQVAGGAGNTIYF
DNA: TGTGCCAGCCAAGTGGCCGGGGGAGCAGGAAACACCATATATTTT

size: .
J: TRBJ1-1
D: .
V: TRBV7-2
CDR3: CASSAQGFKGTEAFF
DNA: TGTGCCAGCAGCGCCCAGGGATTTAAGGGCACTGAAGCTTTCTTT

size: few
J: TRBJ1-2
D: TRBD1
V: TRBV5-1
CDR3: CASIEGQGDGGYTF
DNA: TGCGCCAGCATAGAGGGACAGGGTGACGGTGGCTACACCTTC

size: few
J: TRBJ2-7
D: TRBD2
V: TRBV7-2
CDR3: CASSLALTSSGYEQYF
DNA: TGTGCCAGCAGCTTAGCGCTGACTAGCTCTGGCTACGAGCAGTACTTC

size: .
J: TRBJ1-1
D: .
V: TRBV9
CDR3: CASSVMPGTNTEAFF
DNA: TGTGCCAGCAGCGTAATGCCAGGAACGAACACTGAAGCTTTCTTT

size: .
J: TRBJ2-6
D: TRBD1
V: TRBV27
CDR3: CASRRTGSSGANVLTF
DNA: TGTGCCAGCAGGCGGACAGGGAGCTCTGGGGCCAACGTCCTGACTTTC

size: .
J: TRBJ2-3
D: TRBD1
V: TRBV25-1
CDR3: CASSARQGVDTQYF
DNA: TGTGCCAGCAGTGCAAGACAGGGTGTAGATACGCAGTATTTT

size: .
J: TRBJ1-2
D: TRBD1
V: TRBV5-8
CDR3: CASSLVVVGTGTNYGYTF
DNA: TGTGCCAGCAGCTTGGTCGTAGTGGGGACAGGGACTAACTATGGCTACACCTTC

size: once
J: TRBJ1-6
D: .
V: TRBV29-1
CDR3: CSAMTDYNSPLHF
DNA: TGCAGCGCTATGACAGATTATAATTCACCCCTCCACTTT

size: .
J: TRBJ1-3
D: .
V: TRBV11-2
CDR3: CASSSSRALTGNTIYF
DNA: TGTGCCAGCAGCTCGTCGCGGGCCTTAACTGGAAACACCATATATTTT

size: once
J: TRBJ2-1
D: TRBD2
V: TRBV6-1
CDR3: CASSSLGLARNEQFF
DNA: TGTGCCAGCAGTTCCCTGGGACTAGCGCGGAATGAGCAGTTCTTC

size: .
J: TRBJ2-1
D: TRBD1
V: TRBV27
CDR3: CASQGTGWDEQFF
DNA: TGTGCCAGTCAAGGGACAGGGTGGGATGAGCAGTTCTTC

size: few
J: TRBJ1-5
D: TRBD1
V: TRBV2
CDR3: CASREDRGGNQPQHF
DNA: TGTGCCAGCAGGGAGGACAGGGGCGGCAATCAGCCCCAGCATTTT

size: .
J: TRBJ1-4
D: .
V: TRBV21-1
CDR3: CASRTGAFYLNEKLFF
DNA: TGTGCCAGCAGAACAGGGGCCTTCTATCTTAATGAAAAACTGTTTTTT

size: .
J: TRBJ1-5
D: .
V: TRBV11-2
CDR3: CASSFGQMSNQPQHF
DNA: TGTGCCAGCAGCTTTGGACAGATGAGCAATCAGCCCCAGCATTTT

size: .
J: TRBJ2-3
D: TRBD1
V: TRBV30
CDR3: CAWDRAPLDTQYF
DNA: TGTGCCTGGGACAGGGCCCCGTTGGATACGCAGTATTTT

size: few
J: TRBJ2-7
D: TRBD1
V: TRBV6-6
CDR3: CASSGPGQGASYEQYF
DNA: TGTGCCAGCAGTGGCCCGGGACAGGGGGCTTCCTACGAGCAGTACTTC

size: .
J: TRBJ1-5
D: .
V: TRBV7-9
CDR3: CASSLSRDQPQHF
DNA: TGTGCCAGCAGCTTATCTCGAGATCAGCCCCAGCATTTT

size: .
J: TRBJ2-5
D: .
V: TRBV18
CDR3: CASSPVAGLRETQYF
DNA: TGTGCCAGCTCACCAGTCGCAGGGCTGCGAGAGACCCAGTACTTC

size: .
J: TRBJ2-7
D: .
V: TRBV5-1
CDR3: CASSLGQAPFKQYF
DNA: TGCGCCAGCAGCTTGGGGCAGGCCCCTTTCAAGCAGTACTTC

size: .
J: TRBJ1-1
D: .
V: TRBV5-6
CDR3: CASSLGGRPNTEAFF
DNA: TGTGCCAGCAGCTTGGGGGGGCGCCCGAACACTGAAGCTTTCTTT

size: .
J: TRBJ2-5
D: .
V: TRBV20-1
CDR3: CSARVQETQYF
DNA: TGCAGTGCTAGAGTACAAGAGACCCAGTACTTC

size: .
J: TRBJ2-5
D: .
V: TRBV19
CDR3: CASTLGGTPHETQYF
DNA: TGTGCCAGTACCCTTGGGGGGACCCCGCACGAGACCCAGTACTTC

size: .
J: TRBJ2-5
D: .
V: TRBV7-9
CDR3: CASSPSPTGRRETQYF
DNA: TGTGCCAGCAGCCCGAGCCCGACAGGGAGGAGGGAGACCCAGTACTTC

size: .
J: TRBJ2-5
D: TRBD1
V: TRBV29-1
CDR3: CSVPNGQGLKETQYF
DNA: TGCAGCGTACCCAACGGACAGGGCCTAAAAGAGACCCAGTACTTC

size: .
J: TRBJ1-2
D: TRBD1
V: TRBV2
CDR3: CASLDRGLWNGYTF
DNA: TGTGCCAGCTTGGACAGGGGGCTATGGAATGGCTACACCTTC

size: .
J: TRBJ1-3
D: TRBD1
V: TRBV7-2
CDR3: CASSLQGDSGNTIYF
DNA: TGTGCCAGCAGCTTACAGGGGGACTCTGGAAACACCATATATTTT

size: .
J: TRBJ2-4
D: .
V: TRBV2
CDR3: CASSETGTDFLIQYF
DNA: TGTGCCAGCAGTGAAACGGGAACTGATTTTCTCATTCAGTACTTC

size: .
J: TRBJ1-6
D: .
V: TRBV7-6
CDR3: CASSSSSRGGPNSPLHF
DNA: TGTGCCAGCAGTTCCTCCTCCCGGGGGGGCCCTAATTCACCCCTCCACTTT

size: few
J: TRBJ1-4
D: TRBD1
V: TRBV30
CDR3: CASTGEGEKLFF
DNA: TGTGCCTCGACAGGGGAGGGAGAAAAACTGTTTTTT

size: .
J: TRBJ1-5
D: TRBD1
V: TRBV10-3
CDR3: CAISTTGDSNQPQHF
DNA: TGTGCCATCAGTACGACAGGGGATAGCAATCAGCCCCAGCATTTT